This T cell receptor beta chain was sequenced for a study of shared clonotypes between healthy human individuals. Authors' data handling: There were no quality scores in the junction-only immunoSEQ sequences, so filtering differed. Sequenced by immunoSEQ multiplex PCR; TCRdb stores in-frame clones only, minus some. V, J and clone size derive from that table, while D and trimming were established from the DNA sequence. The repertoire holds roughly 660,000 clones, with around 91% as singletons. This CDR3 is built from 14 residues. CDR1 is SEHNR and CDR2 is FQNEAQ in the germline V gene (reference sequence). Unmatched junction bases numbered 4, after V lost 3 bases and J lost 7 bases.

The TCR was taken from a man between 18 and 29 years old in good health. Some clones in this sample may be carry-over from other donors' samples. This sequence joins TRBV7-9 and TRBJ2-1; 9 bases fit TRBD1. The specimen was memory CD8+ T cells from PBMCs. As to subset: CD45RO+ cells pooled with CCR7-negative TemRA cells. CDR3 sequence: CASSFWDRANEQFF. CDR3 nucleotide sequence: TGTGCCAGCAGCTTTTGGGACAGGGCGAATGAGCAGTTCTTC.